The present T cell receptor beta chain was sequenced within a study of long-term antiretroviral therapy in people with HIV. As concerns this clone: What it binds is unknown.

The CDR3 runs to 14 residues. The germline V gene encodes CDR1 MGHRA and CDR2 YSYEKL. With 0 bases removed from V and 5 bases from J, the gap between germline ends came to 10 bases. General observations from the study: Whichever time point was examined, clones expanded before ART dominated the repertoire. Once patients were on ART, diversity went higher but still fell short of transplant donor controls. Controls showed broader CDR3 length ranges than did the HIV repertoires.

Participants living with HIV all received treatment in the United States. The immunoSEQ assay was v3.0, run at survey level. Sequencing used immunoSEQ multiplex PCR; TCRdb keeps in-frame clones, though not all of them. The sample contains about 11,000 clones, roughly four fifths of which appear only once. The clonotype comes from a man aged 45-60 years with HIV. Source: unsorted PBMCs, taken 7.2 years after starting antiretroviral therapy. This sequence joins TRBV4-1 and TRBJ1-2, with D possibly being TRBD1 (5 bases). As DNA, the CDR3 is TGCGCCAGCAGCCAAGATAAGGCAGGGTATGGCTACACCTTC. This sequence encodes CASSQDKAGYGYTF.